Listed here are 19 T cell receptor beta chains from one sample, sequenced in a study of shared clonotypes between healthy human individuals. Measured with immunoSEQ multiplex PCR; TCRdb has only the in-frame clones, and not every one. The sample lists roughly 500,000 clones; 76% were seen once. Sequences were obtained from PBMCs. Every receptor here comes from a woman between 40 and 50 years old in good health. Some clones in this sample may be carry-over from other donors' samples.

In its sample, this clone was seen many times. The chain carries TRBV27 and TRBJ2-3; D unclear. Germline V CDR1 and CDR2: MNHEY, SMNVEV (reference sequence). This CDR3 is 14 amino acids long. Trimming stripped 7 bases from V and 0 bases from J, with 11 bases between. In DNA form, the CDR3 reads TGTGCCAGCAAATACAGAGGCAGCACAGATACGCAGTATTTT. Its protein product is CASKYRGSTDTQYF.

This clone turned up a few times. This chain connects TRBV6-5 to TRBJ1-2; unclear D gene. Trimming removed 7 bases at V and 5 bases at J, with 11 bases between. CDR3 length: 12 residues. The germline V gene encodes CDR1 MNHEY and CDR2 SVGAGI. The CDR3 region is CASKQLGYGYTF. The CDR3 DNA reads as TGTGCCAGCAAACAGTTGGGATATGGCTACACCTTC.

This chain uses TRBV5-4 with TRBJ2-1; TRBD2 matches at 7 bases. The J segment lost 7 bases and the V segment lost 2 bases, leaving 6 bases of the junction unmatched. Germline CDR1 and CDR2: SGHNT and YYREEE (reference sequence). The CDR3 is made up of 14 amino acids. The CDR3 loop reads CASSFGGRLNEQFF. Here the CDR3 DNA reads TGTGCCAGCAGCTTCGGGGGGAGACTGAATGAGCAGTTCTTC.

The chain joins TRBV4-1 to TRBJ2-1, with D tentatively TRBD2 (5 bases). CDR1 is MGHRA, CDR2 YSYEKL, per germline. The CDR3 extends over 13 amino acids. V was pared by 0 bases and J by 10 bases, with 10 bases between. The CDR3 is CASSQERADEQFF. The CDR3 bases are TGCGCCAGCAGCCAAGAAAGAGCGGACGAGCAGTTCTTC.

The chain couples TRBV23-1 to TRBJ1-4; a possible D gene is TRBD1 (5 bases). TRBV23-1 is treated as an ORF (open reading frame) with a function not yet certain. V was clipped by 1 base and J by 0 bases, with 9 bases between them. This CDR3 comprises 16 residues. The CDR3, as DNA: TGCGCCAGCAGTCAATTGGGGCGGGCAACTAATGAAAAACTGTTTTTT. It codes for CASSQLGRATNEKLFF.

In regard to this clone: Since a much larger clone is just one base distant, this may be a read error. V and J are TRBV29-1 and TRBJ2-2; D remains ambiguous. This CDR3 is built from 13 residues. V was cut by 7 bases and J by 0 bases, with 9 bases left in between. In germline, CDR1 is SQVTM, CDR2 ANQGSEA. CDR3 DNA: TGCAGCGGTACTATGTCGAACACCGGGGAGCTGTTTTTT. This translates into CSGTMSNTGELFF.

The chain uses TRBV5-1 and TRBJ2-1; 10 nucleotides match TRBD2. The V gene end was trimmed by 0 bases and the J gene end by 1 base; junction bases not matched to a gene: 4. The CDR3 sequence is 17 residues long. Germline-derived CDR1 and CDR2 are SGHRS and YFSETQ. CDR3 protein: CASSLALTSGSYNEQFF. CDR3 DNA: TGCGCCAGCAGCTTGGCCTTGACTAGCGGGTCCTACAATGAGCAGTTCTTC.

The genes are TRBV12-2 and TRBJ1-2. TRBV12-2 is listed as a pseudogene. There are 14 residues in the CDR3. The CDR3 nucleotides are TGTGCAAGTCGCTCCCATGGGGGAAGGAATGGCTACACCTTC. As protein: CASRSHGGRNGYTF.

The rearrangement joins TRBV7-9 to TRBJ2-1, with 7 bases matching TRBD2. CDR3 size: 14 residues. Germline V gene data show CDR1 as SEHNR and CDR2 as FQNEAQ (reference sequence). Unmatched junction bases numbered 7, after V lost 7 bases and J lost 4 bases. The CDR3 DNA reads as TGTGCCAGCAACAAAGCGGGATCTTACAATGAGCAGTTCTTC. Its translation: CASNKAGSYNEQFF.

This clone was observed a single time. The genes are TRBV4-3 and TRBJ2-7; 7 positions match TRBD1. Germline CDR1 and CDR2: LGHNA and YSLEER. The CDR3 covers 16 residues. J gave up 2 bases and V 1 base, and 8 bases lay outside the gene matches. As DNA, the CDR3 is TGCGCCAGCAGCCAAGCTAGGTTTCAGGGGGCCTACGAGCAGTACTTC. As protein: CASSQARFQGAYEQYF.

The rearrangement links TRBV2 to TRBJ1-2; a weak D match, TRBD1 (5 bases). The V end lost 11 bases, the J end lost 4 bases, and 23 bases lay between the germline ends. The CDR3 contains 15 residues. Germline CDR1 and CDR2: SNHLY and FYNNEI. CDR3 in DNA: TGTGCCCGCCCCGATGGACGGGGGATCTTCTATGGCTACACCTTC. Amino acids: CARPDGRGIFYGYTF.

The chain combines TRBV29-1 with TRBJ2-5; 11 bases are a match to TRBD2. Germline V gene data show CDR1 as SQVTM and CDR2 as ANQGSEA. The CDR3 has 15 amino acids. The trim removed 4 bases at V and 4 bases at J, leaving 8 bases unmatched. The CDR3 region is CSVGGSGRAGETQYF. CDR3 nucleotides: TGCAGCGTTGGGGGTAGCGGGAGGGCCGGAGAGACCCAGTACTTC.

This rearrangement joins TRBV28 to TRBJ2-1, with 8 bases fitting TRBD1. CDR1 and CDR2 (germline): MDHEN, SYDVKM. V shed 1 base and J 8 bases; nucleotides not matched to a gene: 4. The CDR3 covers 14 residues. The CDR3 protein is CASSLFQGAHEQFF. CDR3 nucleotide sequence: TGTGCCAGCAGTTTATTCCAGGGGGCGCATGAGCAGTTCTTC.

Comment on this clone: At one end the junction does not follow the germline gene, possibly because of a read error. V and J are TRBV19 and TRBJ1-5; D call uncertain. This CDR3 comprises 12 residues. The germline V gene has CDR1 LNHDA and CDR2 SQIVND (reference sequence). CDR3 amino acids: CATQNSNQSQHF. CDR3 coding DNA: TGTGCCACCCAAAATAGCAATCAGTCCCAGCATTTT.

The J gene is TRBJ1-1, the V gene TRBV7-6; 7 bases match TRBD1. The CDR3 is 16 amino acids. CDR1 is SGHVS, CDR2 FNYEAQ, per germline. J lost 2 bases, V lost 1 base, and 7 bases had no gene match. This CDR3 reads CASSLVDRSYNTEAFF. CDR3 bases: TGTGCCAGCAGCTTAGTGGACAGGAGTTACAACACTGAAGCTTTCTTT.

The rearrangement links TRBV5-1 to TRBJ2-5; 10 nucleotides align to TRBD2. V shed 3 bases, J shed 5 bases, and the junction held 4 bases outside the gene matches. Germline assignment: CDR1 SGHRS and CDR2 YFSETQ. The CDR3 extends over 14 amino acids. The CDR3 protein is CASSYGLADETQYF. The CDR3 region has the DNA TGCGCCAGCAGCTACGGACTAGCGGATGAGACCCAGTACTTC. Drawing the rest from reference TRBV5-1 and TRBJ2-5, the complete variable domain is KAGVTQTPRYLIKTRGQQVTLSCSPISGHRSVSWYQQTPGQGLQFLFEYFSETQRNKGNFPGRFSGRQFSNSRSEMNVSTLELGDSALYLCASSYGLADETQYFGPGTRLLVL.

This clone occurred once. This rearrangement joins TRBV18 to TRBJ2-7, with a weak D call TRBD1 (6 bases). Germline V gene data show CDR1 as KGHSH and CDR2 as LQKENI. The V gene lost 2 bases and the J gene lost 7 bases, with 15 bases spanning the gap. The CDR3 loop spans 14 amino acids. The CDR3 DNA sequence: TGTGCCAGCTCACCAGGCCAGACAGGAGAGGAGCAGTACTTC. Residues: CASSPGQTGEEQYF.

The chain links TRBV30 to TRBJ1-3, with TRBD1 as a possible D gene (5 bases). The CDR3 loop spans 14 amino acids. The V gene's germline CDR1 is GTSNPN and CDR2 SVGIG (reference sequence). V shed 4 bases and J shed 4 bases, with 14 bases lying between them. The CDR3 DNA reads as TGTGCCTGGAAGGTTGGCGGGGCCGGAAACACCATATATTTT. It codes for CAWKVGGAGNTIYF. Supplemented by reference TRBV30 and TRBJ1-3, the full variable domain reads SQTIHQWPATLVQPVGSPLSLECTVEGTSNPNLYWYRQAAGRGLQLLFYSVGIGQISSEVPQNLSASRPQDRQFILSSKKLLLSDSGFYLCAWKVGGAGNTIYFGEGSWLTVV.

V usage is TRBV30 and J usage is TRBJ2-2; weak D call: TRBD1 (6 bases). Germline V gene data show CDR1 as GTSNPN and CDR2 as SVGIG (reference sequence). This CDR3 is 14 amino acids long. V gave up 5 bases and J gave up 3 bases, with 13 bases separating them. The DNA for the CDR3 is TGTGCCTGGCTAAGGCACAGGGACACCGGGGAGCTGTTTTTT. This sequence encodes CAWLRHRDTGELFF.